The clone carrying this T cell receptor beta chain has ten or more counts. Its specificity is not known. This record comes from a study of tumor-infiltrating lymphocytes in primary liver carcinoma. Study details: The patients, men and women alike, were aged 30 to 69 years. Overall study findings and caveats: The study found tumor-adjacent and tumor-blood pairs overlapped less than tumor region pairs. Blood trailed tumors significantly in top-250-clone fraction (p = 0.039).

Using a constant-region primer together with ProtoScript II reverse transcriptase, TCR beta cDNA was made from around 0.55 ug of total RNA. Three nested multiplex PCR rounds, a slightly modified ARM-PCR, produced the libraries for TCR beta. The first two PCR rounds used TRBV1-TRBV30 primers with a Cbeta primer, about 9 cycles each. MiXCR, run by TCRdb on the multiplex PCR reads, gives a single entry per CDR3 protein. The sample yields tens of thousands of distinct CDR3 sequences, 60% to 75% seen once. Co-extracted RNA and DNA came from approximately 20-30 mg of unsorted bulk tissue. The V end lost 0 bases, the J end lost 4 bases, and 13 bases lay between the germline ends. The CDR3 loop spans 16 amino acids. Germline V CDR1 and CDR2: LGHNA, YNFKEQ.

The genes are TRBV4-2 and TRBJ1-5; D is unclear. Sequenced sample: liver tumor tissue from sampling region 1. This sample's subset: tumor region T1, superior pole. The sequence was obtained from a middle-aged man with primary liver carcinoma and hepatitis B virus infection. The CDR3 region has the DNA TGTGCCAGCAGCCAAGATGGGCTACAGCCGAATCAGCCCCAGCATTTT. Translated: CASSQDGLQPNQPQHF.